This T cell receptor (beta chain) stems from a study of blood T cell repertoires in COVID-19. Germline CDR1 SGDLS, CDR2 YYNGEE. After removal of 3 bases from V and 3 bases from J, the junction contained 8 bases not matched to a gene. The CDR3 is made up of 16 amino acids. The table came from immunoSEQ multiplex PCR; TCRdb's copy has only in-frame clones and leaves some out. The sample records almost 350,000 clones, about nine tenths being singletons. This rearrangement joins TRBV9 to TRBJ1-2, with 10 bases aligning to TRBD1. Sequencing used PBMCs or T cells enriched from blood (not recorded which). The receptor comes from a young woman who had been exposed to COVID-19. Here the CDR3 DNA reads TGTGCCAGCAGCGGAGGGACAGGGGATGATTACTATGGCTACACCTTC. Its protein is CASSGGTGDDYYGYTF. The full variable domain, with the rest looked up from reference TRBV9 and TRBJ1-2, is DSGVTQTPKHLITATGQRVTLRCSPRSGDLSVYWYQQSLDQGLQFLIQYYNGEERAKGNILERFSAQQFPDLHSELNLSSLELGDSALYFCASSGGTGDDYYGYTFGSGTRLTVV.